These 8 T cell receptor beta chains share one sample of origin, sequenced in a study of blood T cells in healthy people across ages. For the second PCR, which ran for roughly 6 to 11 cycles, a sample-barcoded 5' primer and a J-beta primer mix were used. Via MiXCR, TCRdb re-called the 5' RACE reads, giving one row per CDR3 protein. This sample has around 800,000 distinct CDR3 sequences; around 24% occur once, and the top ten carry 3%. This sample was shared with a second study, whose subject was T cells of mothers and their children.

Sequencing was done on a sample of blood. Receptor source: a boy younger than 18 in good health.

The rearrangement joins TRBV7-9 to TRBJ2-4; D remains ambiguous. Germline CDR1 and CDR2: SEHNR and FQNEAQ (reference sequence). V lost 0 bases, J lost 0 bases, and 12 bases lay in between. The CDR3 is 17 amino acids. Here the CDR3 reads CASSLATELIAKNIQYF. Here the CDR3 DNA reads TGTGCCAGCAGCTTAGCGACGGAGCTAATAGCCAAAAACATTCAGTACTTC.

The chain combines TRBV28 with TRBJ1-2, with D hard to call. The length of the CDR3 is 12 residues. V gave up 4 bases and J gave up 6 bases, with 9 bases separating them. The germline V gene encodes CDR1 MDHEN and CDR2 SYDVKM. This chain's CDR3 is CASSYGHNGYTF. The CDR3 nucleotides read TGTGCCAGCAGTTACGGTCACAATGGCTACACCTTC.

The DNA of the CDR3 is TGCAGTGCTAGAGACAGGGTGGGGGGCTATGGCTACACCTTC. This sequence encodes CSARDRVGGYGYTF. The V call is TRBV20-1, the J call TRBJ1-2; a possible D gene is TRBD1 (5 bases). Germline CDR1 is DFQATT and CDR2 is SNEGSKA (reference sequence). V was cut by 0 bases and J by 4 bases, with 12 bases left in between. The length of the CDR3 is 14 residues.

There are a few counts of this clonotype. The chain carries TRBV7-9 and TRBJ1-2; D call uncertain. The CDR3 consists of 15 residues. CDR1 and CDR2 from the germline V gene are SEHNR and FQNEAQ (reference sequence). The V and J ends lost 5 bases and 10 bases respectively, with 23 bases between them. The CDR3 protein is CASSPHEIDISDYTF. DNA for the CDR3: TGTGCCAGCAGCCCCCATGAGATTGACATAAGTGACTACACCTTC.

To note about this clonotype: At one end, the junction sequence differs from germline, possibly due to a read error. The chain couples TRBV7-8 to TRBJ2-6; D could derive from TRBD1 or TRBD2 (5 bases each). The CDR3 contains 19 residues. In germline, CDR1 is SGHVS, CDR2 FQNEAQ. The CDR3 sequence: CASSLRSPEGDPGADVLTF. The CDR3 nucleotides are TGTGCCAGCAGCTTAAGGAGCCCCGAGGGAGACCCTGGGGCCGACGTCCTGACTTTC.

A few counts support this clonotype. The CDR3 DNA is TGTGCCAGCAGCGTAGGGAGAGGACAGGGTAAAGAGACCCAGTACTTC. It specifies CASSVGRGQGKETQYF. The rearrangement joins TRBV9 to TRBJ2-5; 8 bases line up with TRBD1. The CDR3 spans 16 residues. With V trimmed by 0 bases and J by 3 bases, 7 bases remained unmatched. Germline loops: CDR1 SGDLS, CDR2 YYNGEE.

This clonotype came up a few times. CDR3 bases: TGCGCCAGCAGCCCGGGACTAGCCAACAATGAGCAGTTCTTC. Its protein product is CASSPGLANNEQFF. This chain joins TRBV5-1 and TRBJ2-1; TRBD2 aligns across 9 bases. The junction had 4 bases not matched to a gene; V was cut back by 4 bases and J by 5 bases. Germline V gene data show CDR1 as SGHRS and CDR2 as YFSETQ. The CDR3 sequence is 14 residues long.

This clonotype was counted only a few times. The chain is built from TRBV7-9 and TRBJ1-4; 7 bases are a match to TRBD1. J lost 7 bases, V lost 2 bases, and 10 bases had no gene match. Germline CDR1 is SEHNR and CDR2 is FQNEAQ (reference sequence). There are 16 residues in the CDR3. CDR3 residues: CASSLRQGGRSEKLFF. The CDR3 nucleotides are TGTGCCAGCAGCTTAAGACAGGGCGGGCGAAGTGAAAAACTGTTTTTT.